This T cell receptor beta chain emerged from a study of cytomegalovirus exposure and HLA in healthy donors. Germline loops: CDR1 SEHNR, CDR2 FQNEAQ (reference sequence). The CDR3 length is 15 residues. J was trimmed by 0 bases and V by 5 bases; bases with no gene match: 6. 60 Vbeta and 13 Jbeta primers were used in PCR. Repertoires were generated with immunoSEQ multiplex PCR, while TCRdb's copy carries only in-frame clones and drops some. The sample yields more than 80,000 clones, around 64% seen once. This clone was counted a few times. This rearrangement joins TRBV7-9 to TRBJ1-2; 7 bases map to TRBD1. The TCR comes from a human donor in good health. The specimen was PBMCs. CDR3 loop: CASSLQGSSNYGYTF. Written as DNA, the CDR3 is TGTGCCAGCAGCCTACAGGGGTCGTCTAACTATGGCTACACCTTC.